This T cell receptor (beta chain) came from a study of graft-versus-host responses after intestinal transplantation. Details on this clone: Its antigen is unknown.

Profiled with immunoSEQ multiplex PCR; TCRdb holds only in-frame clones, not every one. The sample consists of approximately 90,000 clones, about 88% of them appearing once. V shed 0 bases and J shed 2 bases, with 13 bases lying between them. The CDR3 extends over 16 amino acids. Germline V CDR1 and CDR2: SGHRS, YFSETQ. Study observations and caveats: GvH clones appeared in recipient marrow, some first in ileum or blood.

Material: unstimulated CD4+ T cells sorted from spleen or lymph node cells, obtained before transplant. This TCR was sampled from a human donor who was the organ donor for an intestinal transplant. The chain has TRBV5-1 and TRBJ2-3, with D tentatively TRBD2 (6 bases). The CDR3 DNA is TGCGCCAGCAGCTTGGGAGGTAGCGGTTACACAGATACGCAGTATTTT. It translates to CASSLGGSGYTDTQYF.